A selection of T cell receptor beta chains follows, all from one sample in a study of PD-1 blockade in classical Hodgkin lymphoma. Clones were read by immunoSEQ multiplex PCR, and TCRdb kept only the in-frame ones, dropping some. This sample has 34,000 or so clones, with roughly 90% found just once. The sample here was CD4+ T cells from blood, taken before the fourth cycle of nivolumab. These receptors were taken from a human donor with classical Hodgkin lymphoma. CDR3s include the opening cysteine and the closing phenylalanine or tryptophan. The D gene is left open where the match is weak. Clone sizes are given selectively: once, few, many, or a class where the clone is expanded.

D gene	clone size	V gene	J gene	CDR3 DNA	CDR3 protein
TRBD1	NA	TRBV18	TRBJ2-5	TGTGCCAGCTCACCACCCGTACAGGGGGCGCGTGAGACCCAGTACTTC	CASSPPVQGARETQYF
TRBD1	NA	TRBV28	TRBJ1-5	TGTGCCATCACTGCCGGGACAGGGGGGCCAGCCCAGCATTTT	CAITAGTGGPAQHF
TRBD2	NA	TRBV15	TRBJ2-7	TGTGCCACCGGGACTAGCCACGAGCAGTACTTC	CATGTSHEQYF
NA	NA	TRBV28	TRBJ1-1	TGTGCCAGCAGTTTTCCGGTTGGGTGGGGTGAAGCTTTCTTT	CASSFPVGWGEAFF
NA	NA	TRBV4-1	TRBJ2-1	TGCGCCAGCAGCCAAGATCCAAAGGTACAGTTCTTC	CASSQDPKVQFF
NA	NA	TRBV4-2	TRBJ2-2	TGTGCCAGCAGCCAAATCTCGACAGACACCGGGGAGCTGTTTTTT	CASSQISTDTGELFF
NA	NA	TRBV30	TRBJ1-5	TGTGCCTGGAGCAAGGACAGCAATCAGCCCCAGCATTTT	CAWSKDSNQPQHF
TRBD1	NA	TRBV5-1	TRBJ2-2	TGCGCCAGCAGCCTGACAGGGGACACCGGGGAGCTGTTTTTT	CASSLTGDTGELFF
NA	NA	TRBV28	TRBJ2-1	TGTGCCAGCAGGACAAGTGAGAGGGCACGGCACAATGAGCAGTTCTTC	CASRTSERARHNEQFF
TRBD1	NA	TRBV6-5	TRBJ1-2	TGTGCCAGCAGCCCTGACAGGGGGCGAATCTATGGCTACACCTTC	CASSPDRGRIYGYTF
NA	NA	TRBV27	TRBJ2-1	TGTGCCAGCAAGCTGAAGAACAATGAGCAGTTCTTC	CASKLKNNEQFF
NA	NA	TRBV7-9	TRBJ2-3	TGTGCCAGCAGCTTACCCCTGAGCACAGATACGCAGTATTTT	CASSLPLSTDTQYF
NA	NA	TRBV5-5	TRBJ2-7	TGTGCCAGCAGCTTAAACTCTAACGAGCAGTACTTC	CASSLNSNEQYF
NA	NA	TRBV30	TRBJ1-1	TGTGCCTGGACCCCCCGATTGCCGGGACAAAACACTGAAGCTTTCTTT	CAWTPRLPGQNTEAFF
TRBD2	NA	TRBV28	TRBJ2-7	TGTGCCAGCAGTTTATTCGTCGGGGGGGGAGGGAACGAGCAGTACTTC	CASSLFVGGGGNEQYF
TRBD1	NA	TRBV5-1	TRBJ1-2	TGCGCCAGCAGCCCCTCCAGCAGGGGGGGCTACACCTTC	CASSPSSRGGYTF
NA	NA	TRBV5-6	TRBJ1-1	TGTGCCAGCAGCCCGGTCGGGGGATGGACTGAAGCTTTCTTT	CASSPVGGWTEAFF
NA	NA	TRBV19	TRBJ2-1	TGTGCCAGTAGTATAGGCTGGGACATGTCCTACAATGAGCAGTTCTTC	CASSIGWDMSYNEQFF
NA	NA	TRBV7-9	TRBJ2-2	TGTGCCAGCAGCTTAGACGGCACCATGAACACCGGGGAGCTGTTTTTT	CASSLDGTMNTGELFF
NA	NA	TRBV5-1	TRBJ1-1	TGCGCCAGCACGAAGGACAGCCATAACACTGAAGCTTTCTTT	CASTKDSHNTEAFF
NA	once	TRBV28	TRBJ1-5	TGTGCCAGCATAGGTATAGGGGGTCAGCCCCAGCATTTT	CASIGIGGQPQHF
NA	NA	TRBV5-1	TRBJ1-5	TGCGCCAGCAGCTTGGATCTTGGGAGCAATCAGCCCCAGCATTTT	CASSLDLGSNQPQHF
NA	NA	TRBV2	TRBJ1-5	TGTGCCAGCAGTGAGGGCAGGGATAGCAATCAGCCCCAGCATTTT	CASSEGRDSNQPQHF
TRBD2	NA	TRBV4-1	TRBJ2-1	TGCGCCAGCAGCCACCCCGGACTAGCGGGAGGGCCCAACTACAATGAGCAGTTCTTC	CASSHPGLAGGPNYNEQFF
NA	NA	TRBV23-1	TRBJ1-1	TGCGCCAGCAGTCACCCTACAATGAACACTGAAGCTTTCTTT	CASSHPTMNTEAFF
NA	NA	TRBV6-1	TRBJ2-7	TGTGCCAGCAGCCACCTGACAGGCCTCTCCTACGAGCAGTACTTC	CASSHLTGLSYEQYF
NA	NA	TRBV19	TRBJ2-7	TGTGCCAGTAGTATAGATAAGGGGGGCGAGCAGTACTTC	CASSIDKGGEQYF
TRBD2	NA	TRBV6-5	TRBJ2-7	TGTGCCAGCAGACGAGCGGGACTGGCCTCCTACGAGCAGTACTTC	CASRRAGLASYEQYF
TRBD1	NA	TRBV10-1	TRBJ1-1	TGCGCCAGCAGTGACAGGACAGGGGGCATCACTGAAGCTTTCTTT	CASSDRTGGITEAFF
TRBD1	NA	TRBV29-1	TRBJ1-4	TGCAGCGTGGGACAGGGTAGGCATGAAAAACTGTTTTTT	CSVGQGRHEKLFF
TRBD1	NA	TRBV28	TRBJ1-2	TGTGCCAGCAGCTGGACAGGGTTGAATGGCTACACCTTC	CASSWTGLNGYTF
TRBD2	NA	TRBV5-4	TRBJ2-5	TGTGCCAGCAGCTCCGCACTAGCGGGAGGTAGGCAAGAGACCCAGTACTTC	CASSSALAGGRQETQYF
NA	NA	TRBV4-1	TRBJ1-2	TGCGCCAGCAGCCAACTGCCAAATCCCTATGGCTACACCTTC	CASSQLPNPYGYTF
NA	NA	TRBV5-5	TRBJ2-7	TGTGCCAGCAGCTCTCAAAGGGAGGTTGGTCTCCAGCAGTACTTC	CASSSQREVGLQQYF
NA	NA	TRBV5-5	TRBJ1-2	TGTGCCAGCAGCTTCGACGGGCCTAACTATGGCTACACCTTC	CASSFDGPNYGYTF
TRBD1	NA	TRBV7-9	TRBJ2-7	TGTGCCAGCAGCCCGACAGGGATCGTCGAGCAGTACTTC	CASSPTGIVEQYF
NA	NA	TRBV18	TRBJ1-1	TGTGCCAGCTCACCGCCCGGGACTGGGAACACTGAAGCTTTCTTT	CASSPPGTGNTEAFF
NA	NA	TRBV6-1	TRBJ2-1	TGTGCCAGCAGTGCATTGGGGGACAATGAGCAGTTCTTC	CASSALGDNEQFF
NA	NA	TRBV27	TRBJ1-2	TGTGCCAGCAGTTTTTGGGGGGACGATCGTGGCTACACCTTC	CASSFWGDDRGYTF
TRBD1	NA	TRBV5-1	TRBJ2-1	TGCGCCAGCAGCGGCCGGGACAGGGCCAGTGAGCAGTTCTTC	CASSGRDRASEQFF
TRBD2	NA	TRBV28	TRBJ2-7	TGTGCCAGCAGGGTACCGGGACTAGCGGACTACGAGCAGTACTTC	CASRVPGLADYEQYF
NA	NA	TRBV7-9	TRBJ2-2	TGTGCCAGCAGCTTATCGGGACTTAATTCGAACACCGGGGAGCTGTTTTTT	CASSLSGLNSNTGELFF
NA	once	TRBV5-1	TRBJ2-2	TGCGCCAGCAGCTTGGGTTTCCAAGGATACACCGGGGAGCTGTTTTTT	CASSLGFQGYTGELFF
NA	NA	TRBV20-1	TRBJ1-3	TGCAGTGCCAACTCTGGAAACACCATATATTTT	CSANSGNTIYF
NA	once	TRBV28	TRBJ2-4	TGTGCCAGCGACAGTAAAAACATTCAGTACTTC	CASDSKNIQYF
NA	NA	TRBV19	TRBJ1-1	TGTGCCAGTAGTATCCGGGCGAGGGGCACTGAAGCTTTCTTT	CASSIRARGTEAFF
NA	NA	TRBV28	TRBJ1-4	TGTGCCAGCAGTCGGACAGTCTTCGCGGAAAAACTGTTTTTT	CASSRTVFAEKLFF
NA	NA	TRBV7-2	TRBJ2-7	TGTGCCAGCAGCTTACAACAGGGATACGAGCAGTACTTC	CASSLQQGYEQYF
NA	NA	TRBV11-2	TRBJ2-5	TGTGCCAGCAGCTTAGCCCTATCCGTGGGGACCCAGTACTTC	CASSLALSVGTQYF
NA	NA	TRBV30	TRBJ1-1	TGTGCCTGGATATTCAGGAACACTGAAGCTTTCTTT	CAWIFRNTEAFF
NA	NA	TRBV21-1	TRBJ2-7	TGTGCCAGCAGCAAAGGAACAGGGCAGGAGGAGTACGAGCAGTACTTC	CASSKGTGQEEYEQYF
NA	NA	TRBV11-3	TRBJ2-1	TGTGCCAGCAGTCCCGGGACTTCTTTTGGTGAGCAGTTCTTC	CASSPGTSFGEQFF
NA	NA	TRBV7-7	TRBJ2-7	TGTGCCAGCAGCTTAGGCACCAACAGCTACGAGCAGTACTTC	CASSLGTNSYEQYF